A selection of T cell receptor beta chains follows, all from one sample in a study of CD8+CD57+ T cells in acquired aplastic anemia. TCRdb called the reads again in MiXCR, with one record for every CDR3 protein. This repertoire shows approximately 100,000 distinct CDR3 sequences, 55% to 75% found once; its top ten account for 60% to 80%. Sequencing was performed on sorted CD4+, CD8+, or CD8+CD57+ T cells (not recorded which) from PBMCs. These receptors originate from a human donor with aplastic anemia. The CDR3 runs from the conserved cysteine through the conserved F or W. The D gene is left open where the match is weak. Clone size appears in some rows only: once, few, many, or a class for an expanded clone.

abundance	j_gene	v_gene	d_gene	CDR3nt	CDR3aa
-	TRBJ1-6	TRBV7-9	TRBD1	TGTGCCAGCAGCCTGGGACAGAAGCCCAATTCACCCCTCCACTTT	CASSLGQKPNSPLHF
-	TRBJ1-5	TRBV6-4	-	TGTGCCAGCAGTGCGCGTAGCAATCAGCCCCAGCATTTT	CASSARSNQPQHF
-	TRBJ1-5	TRBV12-3/TRBV12-4	-	TGTGCCAGCAGTGAAGGTCGGGAGAGCAATCAGCCCCAGCATTTT	CASSEGRESNQPQHF
-	TRBJ2-1	TRBV3-1	TRBD2	TGTGCCAGCAGCCTCACTAGCGGGGGATACAATGAGCAGTTCTTC	CASSLTSGGYNEQFF
-	TRBJ2-7	TRBV7-2	-	TGTGCCAGCAGCTTGGGGGCGGGAAGGGAGCAGTACTTC	CASSLGAGREQYF
-	TRBJ1-5	TRBV15	-	TGTGCCACCAGCCGCGGGGACAGCAATCAGCCCCAGCATTTT	CATSRGDSNQPQHF
-	TRBJ2-5	TRBV20-1	-	TGCAGTGCGGGGACGGGACACTCCCAAGAGACCCAGTACTTC	CSAGTGHSQETQYF
-	TRBJ2-1	TRBV3-1	-	TGTGCCAGCAGCCTAAGACTAGGCGGGCAGTTCTTC	CASSLRLGGQFF
-	TRBJ2-7	TRBV6-1	-	TGTGCCAGCAGTGTATCCGGGCCCCCTTTCGAGCAGTACTTC	CASSVSGPPFEQYF
-	TRBJ1-2	TRBV7-9	-	TGTGCCAGCAGCTTAGAATACGCCTATGGCTACACCTTC	CASSLEYAYGYTF
many	TRBJ2-7	TRBV27	-	TGTGCCAGCAGCGCTCGCCCGGACGAGCAGTACTTC	CASSARPDEQYF
once	TRBJ1-1	TRBV7-9	-	TGTGCCAGCAGCCCAAGTCAAGGTTGGGACACTGAAGCTTTCTTT	CASSPSQGWDTEAFF
-	TRBJ2-5	TRBV29-1	-	TGCAGCGTTGACATAAGGGGACAAGAGACCCAGTACTTC	CSVDIRGQETQYF
-	TRBJ2-7	TRBV15	-	TGTGCCACCAGCACAGGAAGGTACGAGCAGTACTTC	CATSTGRYEQYF
medium-sized	TRBJ2-1	TRBV29-1	TRBD1	TGCAGCGGAAGGACAGGGGGTTCACCCTACAATGAGCAGTTCTTC	CSGRTGGSPYNEQFF
-	TRBJ1-2	TRBV20-1	-	TGCAGTGCTAGGGACGGGGCTAACTATGGCTACACCTTC	CSARDGANYGYTF
-	TRBJ2-5	TRBV12-5	TRBD1	TGTGCTAGTGGTTTGGGGACAGGGCCGGGGACCCAGTACTTC	CASGLGTGPGTQYF
many	TRBJ2-1	TRBV20-1	-	TGCAGTGGCGGGGCGTCGAGCTCCTACAATGAGCAGTTCTTC	CSGGASSSYNEQFF
-	TRBJ1-5	TRBV28	TRBD1	TGTGCCAGCAGTTCAGGGGGCTTTCGCAATCAGCCCCAGCATTTT	CASSSGGFRNQPQHF
-	TRBJ1-3	TRBV25-1	TRBD1	TGTGCCAGCAGTGAGCAGGGGGTGTTCGGAAACACCATATATTTT	CASSEQGVFGNTIYF
-	TRBJ2-3	TRBV20-1	-	TGCAGTGCTATCCCAGGGTGGACAGATACGCAGTATTTT	CSAIPGWTDTQYF
-	TRBJ2-7	TRBV10-3	TRBD2	TGTGCCACCGCGGGACTAGCCCTCTCAAGCTCCTACGAGCAGTACTTC	CATAGLALSSSYEQYF
-	TRBJ1-5	TRBV10-3	TRBD1	TGTGCCATCAGTTCGGACAGGGACTACTACGAGCATTTT	CAISSDRDYYEHF
-	TRBJ2-3	TRBV7-8	TRBD1	TGTGCCAGCAGCACCGGGACAGGGAATGGGGATACGCAGTATTTT	CASSTGTGNGDTQYF
-	TRBJ2-3	TRBV15	-	TGTGCCACCAGCAGATCTGTGGGCACAGATACGCAGTATTTT	CATSRSVGTDTQYF
-	TRBJ1-4	TRBV20-1	-	TGCAGTGCTAGACGGTTGGGAACTAATGAAAAACTGTTTTTT	CSARRLGTNEKLFF
many	TRBJ1-5	TRBV20-1	-	TGCAGTGCTAGTCACCCAGGGGTTCCCAATCAGCCCCAGCATTTT	CSASHPGVPNQPQHF
-	TRBJ1-2	TRBV9	-	TGTGCCAGCAGCCACCAACAAATAAACTATGGCTACACCTTC	CASSHQQINYGYTF
once	TRBJ2-7	TRBV4-3	-	TGCGCCAGCAGCCCACTTCCCACAAGCTCCTACGAGCAGTACTTC	CASSPLPTSSYEQYF
-	TRBJ2-3	TRBV29-1	TRBD2	TGCAGCGTGACCAAGCGCGGGGGGGCCGAAGATACGCAGTATTTT	CSVTKRGGAEDTQYF
few	TRBJ2-7	TRBV27	TRBD1	TGTGCCAGCAGTTTGTACAGGGGGGCCTACGAGCAGTACTTC	CASSLYRGAYEQYF
-	TRBJ2-7	TRBV12-3/TRBV12-4	-	TGTGCCAGCGGTCAAACTAGGAGGGGGCAGTACTTC	CASGQTRRGQYF
-	TRBJ2-2	TRBV20-1	-	TGCAGTGCTGTCCGGACGGGGGGCCGCACCGGGGAGCTGTTTTTT	CSAVRTGGRTGELFF
-	TRBJ1-3	TRBV20-1	-	TGCAGTGCTACAGGGGAGACTGGAAACACCATATATTTT	CSATGETGNTIYF
-	TRBJ1-2	TRBV12-3/TRBV12-4	-	TGTGCCAGCAGTTTATATCACAGGGACTATGGCTACACCTTC	CASSLYHRDYGYTF
-	TRBJ1-2	TRBV29-1	TRBD1	TGCAGCGTTGAGGGACAGGGGAAGGGCTACACCTTC	CSVEGQGKGYTF
-	TRBJ2-6	TRBV25-1	TRBD1	TGTGCCAGCCGGGCGGACAGGGAGACTGGGGCCAACGTCCTGACTTTC	CASRADRETGANVLTF
-	TRBJ2-1	TRBV7-2	-	TGTGCCAGCAGCCTGGACTACAGGGACAATGAGCAGTTCTTC	CASSLDYRDNEQFF
-	TRBJ1-5	TRBV10-3	-	TGTGCCATCAGTGACAGGACTTCACTTAAACCGCATTTT	CAISDRTSLKPHF
many	TRBJ2-1	TRBV6-5	-	TGTGCCAGCAGTTACTTACCCCGGGACCTAAATGAGCAGTTCTTC	CASSYLPRDLNEQFF
few	TRBJ1-3	TRBV19	-	TGTGCCAGTAGTTTAAGAAACACCATATATTTT	CASSLRNTIYF
-	TRBJ2-1	TRBV6-4	-	TGTGCCAGCAGTGTGGTTGGCGGGGCCGAGCAGTTCTTC	CASSVVGGAEQFF
-	TRBJ1-5	TRBV7-7	-	TGTGCGTCCTTTGGGGCCCAGCATTTT	CASFGAQHF
-	TRBJ2-7	TRBV2	-	TGTGCCAGCAGCCTTAGGCAAAATGGGGACGAGCAGTACTTC	CASSLRQNGDEQYF
-	TRBJ1-5	TRBV19	TRBD1	TGTGCCACTCGGGACAGGGGTAATCAGCCCCAGCATTTT	CATRDRGNQPQHF
-	TRBJ2-2	TRBV19	-	TGTGCCAGTAGTCTTGGGGGGAACACCGGGGAGCTGTTTTTT	CASSLGGNTGELFF
few	TRBJ2-3	TRBV10-2	-	TGCGCCAGCAGTGAGTTCAGATTCACAGATACGCAGTATTTT	CASSEFRFTDTQYF
few	TRBJ1-2	TRBV20-1	-	TGCAGTGCTACAGATTATGGCTACACCTTC	CSATDYGYTF
-	TRBJ2-6	TRBV2	-	TGTGCCAGCAGTGGTCAGGGCTCTGGGGCCAACGTCCTGACTTTC	CASSGQGSGANVLTF
-	TRBJ2-3	TRBV20-1	TRBD2	TGCAGTGCTAGAGATCCCAGCGGGGGGGACTCAGATACGCAGTATTTT	CSARDPSGGDSDTQYF
-	TRBJ2-2	TRBV20-1	TRBD2	TGCAGTGCTCGGGGGACTAGCGGGATGAGCGGGGAGCTGTTTTTT	CSARGTSGMSGELFF
-	TRBJ2-3	TRBV10-2	-	TGCGCCAGCAGTGGGACACTTATCACAGATACGCAGTATTTT	CASSGTLITDTQYF
-	TRBJ1-2	TRBV20-1	-	TGCAGTGTTAGCACCCCGAAGGGCTACACCTTC	CSVSTPKGYTF
many	TRBJ2-7	TRBV4-1	-	TGCGCCAGCAGCTCTCCTCCAGGTTACGAGCAGTACTTC	CASSSPPGYEQYF
-	TRBJ2-7	TRBV20-1	TRBD1	TGCAATGCTAAAGGGAGGACAGGGTTTTCGTACGAGCAGTACTTC	CNAKGRTGFSYEQYF
-	TRBJ2-7	TRBV2	-	TGTGCCAGCAGTCCCCGACGGTTGGGACTCGAGCAGTACTTC	CASSPRRLGLEQYF
few	TRBJ2-7	TRBV7-9	-	TGTGCCAGCAGCTCTAATCGCGAGCAGTACTTC	CASSSNREQYF